Presented here are 22 T cell receptor beta chains from one specimen sequenced in a study of T-cell reconstitution after alpha-beta-depleted transplantation in children. Unique molecular identifiers were incorporated during preparation of the TCRbeta library. Each CDR3 protein is one row after TCRdb ran MiXCR on the PCR reads. The sample consists of about 230,000 distinct CDR3 sequences, 9% to 10% of them appearing once. Sequencing was performed on PBMCs from the stem cell graft donor, taken from the stem cell graft. These receptors were taken from a human donor who donated a stem cell graft to a child with SCID.

This clonotype was detected ten times or more. J is TRBJ2-7 and V is TRBV2; the D call may be TRBD1 or TRBD2 (5 bases each). V was shortened by 6 bases and J by 1 base, with 13 bases between the two germline ends. The length of the CDR3 is 14 residues. From germline, CDR1 is SNHLY and CDR2 FYNNEI. The CDR3 here is CASRTGTASYEQYF. The DNA for the CDR3 is TGTGCCAGCAGGACCGGGACGGCTTCCTACGAGCAGTACTTC.

This clonotype was detected only a few times. The genes are TRBV2 and TRBJ2-2; TRBD2 agrees at 8 bases. This CDR3 has 14 residues. Germline V CDR1 and CDR2: SNHLY, FYNNEI. The V and J ends lost 5 bases and 5 bases, in that order; junction bases with no gene match: 4. The CDR3 nucleotides are TGTGCCAGCAGTCCCCGGGAGGGGACCGGGGAGCTGTTTTTT. Translated: CASSPREGTGELFF.

This clonotype came up many times. The gene calls are TRBV12-3 or TRBV12-4 and TRBJ1-1, with 10 bases fitting TRBD1. This CDR3 spans 14 amino acids. CDR3 protein: CTNDRGRSGTEAFF. The CDR3, as DNA: TGTACCAATGACAGGGGGCGATCGGGGACTGAAGCTTTCTTT.

This clonotype appeared many times. The chain recombines TRBV2 with TRBJ1-2; 10 nucleotides match TRBD1. Germline CDR1 and CDR2: SNHLY and FYNNEI. CDR3 length: 16 residues. The V and J ends lost 4 bases and 6 bases, in that order; junction bases with no gene match: 11. The CDR3 loop is CASSGSPGTGVDGYTF. Written as DNA, the CDR3 is TGTGCCAGCAGTGGCTCCCCCGGGACAGGGGTAGATGGCTACACCTTC.

This clonotype was counted many times. The rearrangement uses TRBV5-1 and TRBJ1-1, with 7 bases identical to TRBD1. The junction had 14 bases not matched to a gene; V was cut back by 3 bases and J by 3 bases. CDR1 is SGHRS and CDR2 is YFSETQ in the germline V gene. The length of the CDR3 is 17 residues. The chain's CDR3 is CASSSQTGWGTYTEAFF. CDR3 coding DNA: TGCGCCAGCAGCTCCCAGACAGGGTGGGGTACATACACTGAAGCTTTCTTT.

In this sample, this clonotype turned up many times. The gene calls are TRBV29-1 and TRBJ1-1; 8 nucleotides align to TRBD1. V dropped 6 bases and J dropped 4; count of bases not matched to a gene: 7. Per germline, CDR1 SQVTM and CDR2 ANQGSEA. The CDR3 length is 13 residues. CDR3 sequence reads: CSVLTGVFTEAFF. CDR3 sequence (DNA): TGCAGCGTCCTGACAGGGGTGTTCACTGAAGCTTTCTTT.

V and J are TRBV5-1 and TRBJ1-2; TRBD1 agrees at 7 bases. V lost 4 bases and J lost 0; bases outside the gene matches: 15. In germline, CDR1 is SGHRS, CDR2 YFSETQ. The length of the CDR3 is 18 residues. CDR3 nucleotide sequence: TGCGCCAGCAGCCTTATTGAGAAGACAGGGATCACTAACTATGGCTACACCTTC. It specifies CASSLIEKTGITNYGYTF.

This clonotype was seen at least ten times. The rearrangement joins TRBV5-5 to TRBJ1-4; D gene ambiguous. Per the germline V gene, CDR1 is SGHKS and CDR2 is YYEKEE (reference sequence). The CDR3 length is 13 residues. V lost 4 bases and J lost 7, with 11 bases in between. The CDR3 bases are TGTGCCAGCAGCCTACCCGGATCTGAAAAACTGTTTTTT. This sequence encodes CASSLPGSEKLFF.

This clonotype has a count of ten or more. The rearrangement joins TRBV5-1 to TRBJ2-3, with a tentative D call TRBD1 (6 bases). Germline CDR1 reads SGHRS; CDR2 reads YFSETQ. CDR3 size: 14 residues. Trimming removed 7 bases at V and 4 bases at J, with 16 bases between. The CDR3 sequence is CASVWGLGADTQYF. CDR3 bases: TGCGCCAGCGTCTGGGGGCTGGGAGCAGATACGCAGTATTTT.

In this sample, this clonotype turned up many times. V is TRBV15 and J is TRBJ1-1; D may be TRBD1 (5 bases). The CDR3 runs to 13 residues. Germline V gives CDR1 LNHNV, CDR2 YYDKDF (reference sequence). Trimming took off 6 bases at V and 1 base at J, with 9 bases between the two ends. The CDR3: CATSIRGNTEAFF. The DNA for the CDR3 is TGTGCCACCAGTATTAGGGGGAACACTGAAGCTTTCTTT.

The chain carries TRBV4-3 and TRBJ2-3; 7 positions agree with TRBD2. The CDR3 sequence is 15 residues long. V lost 2 bases and J lost 3; bases outside the gene matches: 5. Germline lookup yields CDR1 LGHNA and CDR2 YSLEER. Written as DNA, the CDR3 is TGCGCCAGCAGCCAATTTGGGCGGGGGACAGATACGCAGTATTTT. This translates into CASSQFGRGTDTQYF.

This clonotype was seen ten or more times. The chain is built from TRBV18 and TRBJ2-4; 13 nucleotides agree with TRBD2. Germline V gene data show CDR1 as KGHSH and CDR2 as LQKENI. The length of the CDR3 is 14 residues. V gave up 3 bases and J gave up 15 bases; unmatched junction bases: 8. CDR3 sequence: CASSPPGLAGVGYF. The CDR3, as DNA: TGTGCCAGCTCACCCCCAGGACTAGCGGGGGTAGGGTACTTC.

This clonotype occurred many times. The rearrangement joins TRBV2 to TRBJ2-1, with D possibly being TRBD2 (5 bases). The length of the CDR3 is 15 residues. V lost 3 bases and J 7 bases, leaving 16 bases between the germline ends. Germline V gene lookup returns CDR1 SNHLY and CDR2 FYNNEI. The CDR3 spells CASSEGWNTGNEQFF. CDR3 bases: TGTGCCAGCAGTGAGGGGTGGAACACGGGGAATGAGCAGTTCTTC. The variable domain in full, with the rest retrieved from reference TRBV2 and TRBJ2-1, is EPEVTQTPSHQVTQMGQEVILRCVPISNHLYFYWYRQILGQKVEFLVSFYNNEISEKSEIFDDQFSVERPDGSNFTLKIRSTKLEDSAMYFCASSEGWNTGNEQFFGPGTRLTVL.

This clonotype has a count of ten or more. This sequence joins TRBV2 and TRBJ1-5; TRBD1 matches 8 bases. V lost 7 bases and J lost 1; bases outside the gene matches: 6. Per the germline V gene, CDR1 is SNHLY and CDR2 is FYNNEI. This CDR3 contains 15 residues. The CDR3 coding sequence is TGTGCCAGCACGAGACAGGGGTTAAGCAATCAGCCCCAGCATTTT. Translation: CASTRQGLSNQPQHF.

V is TRBV20-1 and J is TRBJ1-1; D not certain. V was shortened by 1 base and J by 2 bases, with 23 bases between the two germline ends. The CDR3 sequence is 18 residues long. Looked up from germline, CDR1 is DFQATT and CDR2 is SNEGSKA (reference sequence). The CDR3 here is CSARVLPHRKILNTEAFF. The CDR3 DNA is TGCAGTGCTAGAGTACTCCCCCACCGAAAGATCCTTAACACTGAAGCTTTCTTT.

This clonotype was detected many times. The rearrangement uses TRBV5-5 and TRBJ2-7; a possible D gene is TRBD1 (6 bases). V was cut by 4 bases and J by 2 bases, with 16 bases left in between. CDR3 length: 15 residues. Germline CDR1 and CDR2: SGHKS and YYEKEE (reference sequence). The CDR3 bases are TGTGCCAGCAGCGCCGGACAGAGGATTCCCTACGAGCAGTACTTC. Translating gives CASSAGQRIPYEQYF.

This clonotype occurred many times. The gene calls are TRBV7-8 and TRBJ2-7, with a weak D call TRBD2 (6 bases). Between the trimmed V and J ends, which lost 5 bases and 0 bases, there was a span of 14 bases. Germline values: CDR1 SGHVS, CDR2 FQNEAQ. The CDR3 is 15 residues long. Written as DNA, the CDR3 is TGTGCCAGCAGCCCCCGTTGGGGGGACTCCTACGAGCAGTACTTC. Translating it yields CASSPRWGDSYEQYF.

This clonotype occurred many times. The genes are TRBV27 and TRBJ2-3; TRBD2 aligns across 7 bases. Trimming took 3 bases from V and 2 from J; bases not matched to a gene: 2. The CDR3 has 14 residues. CDR1 and CDR2 (germline): MNHEY, SMNVEV (reference sequence). The CDR3 loop is CASSLRGYTDTQYF. The CDR3 nucleotides read TGTGCCAGCAGTTTGCGGGGGTACACAGATACGCAGTATTTT.

There are a few counts of this clonotype. The chain recombines TRBV18 with TRBJ2-5; 8 positions agree with TRBD1. The V segment lost 2 bases and the J segment 1 base; nucleotides outside the gene matches: 3. CDR1 and CDR2 from the germline V gene are KGHSH and LQKENI. The CDR3 loop spans 15 amino acids. The CDR3 coding sequence is TGTGCCAGCTCACCAGGGACAGGTGGCCAAGAGACCCAGTACTTC. Protein: CASSPGTGGQETQYF.

This clonotype was seen ten or more times. The chain couples TRBV5-1 to TRBJ2-6; D is uncertain. Trimming removed 0 bases at V and 4 bases at J, with 11 bases between. Germline loops: CDR1 SGHRS, CDR2 YFSETQ. The CDR3 is 16 amino acids. CDR3 nucleotides: TGCGCCAGCAGCTTGGAGGGTTCGTCCGGGGCCAACGTCCTGACTTTC. Translating it yields CASSLEGSSGANVLTF. Full variable domain (outside the CDR3, taken from reference TRBV5-1 and TRBJ2-6): KAGVTQTPRYLIKTRGQQVTLSCSPISGHRSVSWYQQTPGQGLQFLFEYFSETQRNKGNFPGRFSGRQFSNSRSEMNVSTLELGDSALYLCASSLEGSSGANVLTFGAGSRLTVL.

The table lists this clonotype with many counts. This chain joins TRBV7-6 and TRBJ2-3; D is possibly TRBD2 (5 bases). The germline V gene has CDR1 SGHVS and CDR2 FNYEAQ. The CDR3 length is 14 residues. V was shortened by 5 bases and J by 5 bases, with 14 bases between the two germline ends. CDR3 loop: CASSHLFGVDTQYF. The CDR3 bases are TGTGCCAGCAGCCACCTCTTCGGGGTAGATACGCAGTATTTT.

This clonotype was picked up many times. CDR3 coding DNA: TGTGCCAGCAGCCCCCGCTTGGGTGGAAACACCATATATTTT. Its protein is CASSPRLGGNTIYF. This chain joins TRBV11-2 and TRBJ1-3; D ambiguous. The V end lost 5 bases, the J end lost 3 bases, and 11 bases lay between the germline ends. Germline V gives CDR1 SGHAT, CDR2 FQNNGV. CDR3 length: 14 residues.